The clone carrying this T cell receptor beta chain showed up just once. The antigen is not known. CDR1 and CDR2 (germline): MNHEY, SMNVEV (reference sequence). This CDR3 has 12 amino acids. V lost 2 bases to trimming and J lost 6 bases, with 6 bases between them. Produced via immunoSEQ multiplex PCR; TCRdb's table is partial and in-frame only. The table lists 85,000 to 95,000 clones, about 92% of them singletons, with about 2% in the top ten. The sample belongs to a study of graft-versus-host responses after intestinal transplantation. At the level of the study: Isolated intestinal, liver-intestinal, or multivisceral transplants had been given to the recipients. Anti-thymocyte globulin was used for induction in all recipients, who then took tacrolimus and steroids for 2 to 4 years. Study results and caveats: Peak levels of circulating GvH clones tracked with early post-transplant HvG declines. GvH clonotypes were identified within recipient marrow, with a subset emerging first in ileum or blood.

This TCR derives from a human donor who received an intestinal transplant. The V call is TRBV27, the J call TRBJ2-3; D is uncertain. The sample here was unstimulated CD8+ T cells sorted from spleen or lymph node cells, taken before intestinal transplant. CDR3 bases: TGTGCCAGCAGTTTAAACGGGGATACGCAGTATTTT. Translating it yields CASSLNGDTQYF.